The 3 T cell receptor beta chains given below trace back to one sample, sequenced in a study of shared clonotypes between healthy human individuals. Repertoires were generated with immunoSEQ multiplex PCR, while TCRdb's copy carries only in-frame clones and drops some. The sample has about 680,000 clones, 60% to 80% seen once; the top ten hold under 2%. What was sequenced was memory CD4+ T cells sorted from blood. Subset indicated: CD45RA-negative fraction. These receptors originate from a woman aged 25 to 39 in good health.

The chain is built from TRBV28 and TRBJ1-2, with D unclear. The V end was cut by 1 base, the J end by 0 bases, with 9 bases between. Germline CDR1 and CDR2: MDHEN and SYDVKM. The length of the CDR3 is 15 residues. For the CDR3, the DNA is TGTGCCAGCAGTTTATCCCCTAACTCTAACTATGGCTACACCTTC. This gives the protein CASSLSPNSNYGYTF.

V and J are TRBV28 and TRBJ2-6; D unresolved. The CDR3 length is 12 residues. Germline V gene lookup returns CDR1 MDHEN and CDR2 SYDVKM. V lost 3 bases to trimming and J lost 5 bases, with 2 bases between them. CDR3 DNA: TGTGCCAGCAGTTTCTGGGCCAACGTCCTGACTTTC. This gives the protein CASSFWANVLTF.

The J gene is TRBJ2-3, the V gene TRBV5-1; the D gene could be TRBD1 or TRBD2 (5 bases each). Deletions cut 3 bases from V and 3 bases from J, with 17 bases between. The CDR3 has 16 residues. Germline lookup yields CDR1 SGHRS and CDR2 YFSETQ. CDR3 residues: CASSSSALRGTDTQYF. The CDR3 nucleotides are TGCGCCAGCAGCTCCAGTGCTCTGAGGGGTACAGATACGCAGTATTTT.